This TCR beta chain appears in the sequencing data of a study of identical twins. All donors comprised healthy Caucasians. This clonotype was detected many times. Its antigen remains unidentified. Findings and limits, study-wide: The study based its conclusions on cross-sectional statistical analysis and did not follow the same donors. It was out-of-frame TCR alpha sharing in monozygotic twins that models underestimated.

Template switching supplied a universal primer site; unique molecular identifiers were carried on the cDNA. TCRdb processed the 5' RACE reads anew with MiXCR; each CDR3 protein has one entry. The data hold under 300,000 distinct CDR3 sequences, with around 8% observed a single time. CDR1 and CDR2 from the germline V gene are SQVTM and ANQGSEA. The CDR3 spans 13 residues. V was clipped by 6 bases and J by 0 bases, with 8 bases between them. These records were also assigned to another study, of yellow fever vaccine responses in identical twins.

Sequencing was performed on CD8+ T cells sorted from blood. The sequence came from a woman younger than 30 in good health. The V gene is TRBV29-1, the J gene TRBJ2-2; possibly TRBD2 for D (5 bases). CDR3 in amino acids: CSVDGANTGELFF. Here the CDR3 DNA reads TGCAGCGTAGACGGGGCGAACACCGGGGAGCTGTTTTTT.